The TCR beta chain described here comes from a study of T-cell memory formation after mild COVID-19. This clonotype appeared many times. Its antigen remains unidentified. The study, taken as a whole, reports: Some responding clones appeared in pre-infection memory, suggesting cross-reactive memory joined.

After 5'RACE with constant-segment primers, TCR alpha and TCR beta cDNA libraries carrying sample barcodes and UMIs were obtained. TCRdb re-called the 5' RACE reads with MiXCR, one entry per CDR3 protein. Of around 300,000 distinct CDR3 sequences listed, around 15% are singletons. This TCR was sampled from a man aged 18 to 29 who had mild COVID-19 (a few samples of this study predate the infection). Cell type and time point are not known. Sequencing was done on a sample of PBMCs or a T cell subset sorted from them (not recorded which).

Here the CDR3 DNA reads TGTGCCAGCAGCCCCGGTGGGATGCCCGGGGAGCTGTTTTTT. Protein sequence: CASSPGGMPGELFF. This sequence joins TRBV13 and TRBJ2-2; no definite D call. The CDR3 extends over 14 amino acids. CDR1 is PRHDT, CDR2 FYEKMQ, per germline (reference sequence). V was trimmed by 5 bases and J by 6 bases, leaving 13 bases between them. The variable domain in full, with the rest retrieved from reference TRBV13 and TRBJ2-2, is AAGVIQSPRHLIKEKRETATLKCYPIPRHDTVYWYQQGPGQDPQFLISFYEKMQSDKGSIPDRFSAQQFSDYHSELNMSSLELGDSALYFCASSPGGMPGELFFGEGSRLTVL.